Listed below are T cell receptor beta chains from one sample, sequenced in a study of neurological immune-mediated disorders. A single record per CDR3 protein comes from TCRdb applying MiXCR to the 5' RACE reads. The table has about 36,000 distinct CDR3 sequences, under 13% seen once. Sequences were obtained from PBMCs. These receptors were taken from a woman aged 25 to 39 with HTLV-1-associated myelopathy (HAM/TSP). The conserved cysteine and the conserved F or W are not part of the CDR3 here. Each record gives: J gene, V gene, CDR3 protein.

>TRBJ2-3|TRBV5-1
ASSLSGGHTDTQY
>TRBJ1-5|TRBV2
ASSQRATNQPQH
>TRBJ1-1|TRBV6-1
ASSDPDMNTEAF
>TRBJ2-7|TRBV3-1
ASSQEAQRYEQY
>TRBJ1-1|TRBV7-2
ASNLVFRARGSAEAF
>TRBJ1-5|TRBV7-6
ASSLTGGARQPQH
>TRBJ1-1|TRBV5-1
ASSLEGTAEAF
>TRBJ2-3|TRBV20-1
SAQVPVADTQY
>TRBJ2-5|TRBV6-1
ASRLTVGETQY
>TRBJ1-2|TRBV6-5
ASSYSGQGTYT
>TRBJ2-7|TRBV7-8
ASSRTVTYEQY
>TRBJ2-4|TRBV5-1
ASSLTSGMTAKNIQY
>TRBJ2-1|TRBV5-1
ASSFDRGPHEQF
>TRBJ2-3|TRBV6-1
ASTRTSGGSTDTQY
>TRBJ2-1|TRBV20-1
SARVSGTLPYNEQF
>TRBJ1-2|TRBV5-1
ASSPRQGFGGYT
>TRBJ1-2|TRBV5-5
ASSLPVAIQGYT
>TRBJ2-2|TRBV20-1
SARDVLAGGYTGELF
>TRBJ2-3|TRBV20-1
SARIGTDTQY
>TRBJ2-6|TRBV7-3
ASSSTGTGYSSGANVLT
>TRBJ1-2|TRBV30
ALSQHRKYGYT
>TRBJ2-7|TRBV27
ASSLAAGRGEQY
>TRBJ2-7|TRBV5-1
ASSVTSGGAYPYEQY
>TRBJ2-1|TRBV5-1
ASSGRGPSEQF
>TRBJ2-3|TRBV20-1
SARPTGHTDTQY
>TRBJ2-1|TRBV5-6
ASSAVGSLSYNEQF
>TRBJ2-3|TRBV25-1
ASSPLRERGGDTQY
>TRBJ1-1|TRBV3-1
ASSRVPGTGGEAF
>TRBJ2-1|TRBV7-2
ASSLGYPVNEQF
>TRBJ2-3|TRBV29-1
SVASGPSTDTQY
>TRBJ1-1|TRBV5-6
ASSSLGRLNTEAF
>TRBJ2-1|TRBV5-1
ASSLGGGSSYNEQF
>TRBJ1-3|TRBV30
AWSSGNTIY
>TRBJ2-7|TRBV5-6
ASSLYRGYEQY
>TRBJ1-2|TRBV5-1
ASSSSGQNGYT
>TRBJ1-1|TRBV5-1
ASSLGVGLTMNTEAF
>TRBJ2-5|TRBV18
ASSTGTLQETQY
>TRBJ1-1|TRBV20-1
SADAFMNTEAF
>TRBJ2-7|TRBV5-1
ASSMGQGAYEQY
>TRBJ2-5|TRBV7-9
ASTSPWQGFAQETQY
>TRBJ2-7|TRBV5-1
ASSLAGSYEQY
>TRBJ2-1|TRBV6-5
ASSQIRLRTNEQF
>TRBJ2-1|TRBV20-1
SARDRPGLGGGEQF
>TRBJ2-6|TRBV20-1
SARDRVHGSSGANVLT
>TRBJ1-1|TRBV11-2
ASSLGTGSLVGAF
>TRBJ2-1|TRBV20-1
SGLAGGRELEQF
>TRBJ2-6|TRBV20-1
SARFLSSGANVLT
>TRBJ1-2|TRBV7-9
ASSLWTYGYT
>TRBJ1-1|TRBV20-1
SARRDSFMNTEAF
>TRBJ2-3|TRBV11-2
ASSLKAGVTDTQY
>TRBJ2-7|TRBV30
AWSVGGSFSYEQY
>TRBJ2-1|TRBV20-1
SARDPGGLFGAEQF